This TCR beta chain was identified during a study of cytomegalovirus exposure and HLA in healthy donors. The PCR was carried out with 60 Vbeta primers and 13 Jbeta primers. This table comes from immunoSEQ multiplex PCR, and its TCRdb copy is limited to in-frame clones, with some not included. The table has 150,000 to 200,000 clones, roughly 73% seen once. This clone has just a few counts. Sequences were obtained from PBMCs. The origin of this receptor is a female donor in good health and CMV-seronegative.

CDR3 bases: TGTGCCAGCAGCGTAGGGACTAGCAGCAATGAGCAGTTCTTC. Amino acid sequence: CASSVGTSSNEQFF. The genes are TRBV9 and TRBJ2-1; 8 bases are a match to TRBD2. The V gene's germline CDR1 is SGDLS and CDR2 YYNGEE. The CDR3 covers 14 residues. V lost 0 bases, J lost 6 bases, and 2 bases stayed unmatched.